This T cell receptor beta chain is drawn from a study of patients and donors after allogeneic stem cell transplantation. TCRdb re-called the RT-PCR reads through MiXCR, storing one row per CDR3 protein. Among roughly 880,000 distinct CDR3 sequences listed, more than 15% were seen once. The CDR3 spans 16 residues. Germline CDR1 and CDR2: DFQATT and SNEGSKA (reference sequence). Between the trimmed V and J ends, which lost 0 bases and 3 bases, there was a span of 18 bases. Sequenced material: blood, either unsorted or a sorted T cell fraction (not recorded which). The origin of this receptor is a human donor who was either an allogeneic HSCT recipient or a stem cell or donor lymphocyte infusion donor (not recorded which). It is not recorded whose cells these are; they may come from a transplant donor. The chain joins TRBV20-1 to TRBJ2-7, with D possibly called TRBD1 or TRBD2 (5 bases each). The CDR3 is CSARDLSQGRDYEQYF. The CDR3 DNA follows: TGCAGTGCTAGAGATCTCTCCCAGGGCCGGGACTACGAGCAGTACTTC.